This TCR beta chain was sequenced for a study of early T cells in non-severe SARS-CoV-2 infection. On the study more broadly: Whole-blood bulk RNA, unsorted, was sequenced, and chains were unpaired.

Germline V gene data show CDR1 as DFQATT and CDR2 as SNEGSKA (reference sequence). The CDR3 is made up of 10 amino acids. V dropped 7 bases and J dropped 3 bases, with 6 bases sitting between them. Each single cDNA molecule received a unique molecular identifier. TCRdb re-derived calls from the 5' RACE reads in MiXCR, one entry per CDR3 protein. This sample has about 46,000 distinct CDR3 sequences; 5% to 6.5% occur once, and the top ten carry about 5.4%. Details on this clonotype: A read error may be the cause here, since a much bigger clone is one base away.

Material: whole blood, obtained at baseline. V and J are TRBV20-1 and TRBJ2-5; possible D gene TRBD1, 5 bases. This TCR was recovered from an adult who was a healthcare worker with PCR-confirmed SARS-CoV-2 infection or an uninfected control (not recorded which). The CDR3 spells CSVREETQYF. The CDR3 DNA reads TGCAGTGTCAGGGAAGAGACCCAGTACTTC.